What follows are 20 T cell receptor beta chains derived from one specimen sequenced in a study of T cell repertoires in cytomegalovirus infection. TCRdb recomputed calls from the reads with MiXCR, one row per CDR3 protein. Here the sample spans around 450,000 distinct CDR3 sequences, roughly 12% being singletons. Specimen: PBMCs. These receptors came from a human donor in good health (CMV status not recorded). Some clones in this sample may be carry-over from other donors' samples.

In this sample, this clonotype turned up many times. V usage is TRBV10-3 and J usage is TRBJ1-1; D is possibly TRBD1 (6 bases). The CDR3 is 13 amino acids. The germline V gene encodes CDR1 ENHRY and CDR2 SYGVKD. V lost 3 bases, J lost 1 base, and 6 bases lay in between. The CDR3 sequence is CAISDRGNTEAFF. In DNA form, the CDR3 reads TGTGCCATCAGTGACAGGGGGAACACTGAAGCTTTCTTT.

This clonotype was seen repeatedly, ten times or more. The gene calls are TRBV5-5 and TRBJ1-2; D is ambiguous. Deletions cut 1 base from V and 8 bases from J, with 12 bases between. CDR1 is SGHKS and CDR2 is YYEKEE in the germline V gene (reference sequence). The CDR3 is made up of 13 amino acids. The CDR3 DNA reads as TGTGCCAGCAGCTTGCAAGGAATTCGGGGCTACACCTTC. Protein: CASSLQGIRGYTF.

This clonotype was seen at least ten times. The gene calls are TRBV12-3 or TRBV12-4 and TRBJ2-2; D possibly corresponds to TRBD1 (5 bases). The CDR3 totals 14 residues. Trimming shortened V by 7 bases and J by 6 bases, and 15 bases separated the two germline ends. The CDR3 nucleotides read TGTGCCAGCACCGCCTTTCAGGGTTCCGGGGAGCTGTTTTTT. This encodes CASTAFQGSGELFF.

The V call is TRBV30, the J call TRBJ2-3; a possible D gene is TRBD2 (5 bases). This CDR3 spans 13 amino acids. Trimming took off 5 bases at V and 0 bases at J, with 9 bases between the two ends. Germline CDR1 reads GTSNPN; CDR2 reads SVGIG (reference sequence). The CDR3 DNA reads as TGTGCCTGGGGACGGGGTAGCACAGATACGCAGTATTTT. Translated, it gives CAWGRGSTDTQYF.

This rearrangement joins TRBV5-1 to TRBJ2-2; 9 bases agree with TRBD1. This CDR3 contains 16 residues. V trimming: 0 bases; J trimming: 4 bases; junction bases outside the gene matches: 4. The germline gives CDR1 SGHRS, CDR2 YFSETQ. The CDR3 loop is CASSLDATGGTGELFF. CDR3 coding DNA: TGCGCCAGCAGCTTGGACGCGACAGGGGGCACCGGGGAGCTGTTTTTT.

V gene TRBV5-4 combines with J gene TRBJ2-1, with 8 bases that match TRBD2. CDR3 size: 17 residues. V shed 5 bases, J shed 4 bases, and the junction held 14 bases outside the gene matches. The germline V gene has CDR1 SGHNT and CDR2 YYREEE (reference sequence). Here the CDR3 reads CASRPGGAGGSYNEQFF. CDR3 sequence (DNA): TGTGCCAGCAGGCCTGGGGGGGCGGGAGGTTCATACAATGAGCAGTTCTTC.

This clonotype occurred many times. V usage is TRBV11-2 and J usage is TRBJ1-2, with 10 bases identical to TRBD1. Looked up from germline, CDR1 is SGHAT and CDR2 is FQNNGV. The length of the CDR3 is 17 residues. The junction had 8 bases not matched to a gene; V was cut back by 4 bases and J by 0 bases. CDR3 sequence: CASSSGTGEAANYGYTF. CDR3 bases: TGTGCCAGCAGCTCAGGGACAGGGGAAGCGGCTAACTATGGCTACACCTTC.

This clonotype was seen many times. Compared with germline, one end of the junction differs, possibly owing to a read error. This chain links TRBV4-1 with TRBJ2-3; D possibly corresponds to TRBD2 (5 bases). Germline CDR1 reads MGHRA; CDR2 reads YSYEKL. This CDR3 has 15 amino acids. The CDR3 here is CASSQDPERADTQYF. The CDR3, as DNA: TGTGCCAGCAGCCAAGACCCCGAGAGGGCAGATACGCAGTATTTT.

The chain combines TRBV7-2 with TRBJ1-1, with no clear D. The CDR3 runs 16 residues. Germline-derived CDR1 and CDR2 are SGHTA and FQGNSA. With 0 bases removed from V and 0 bases from J, the gap between germline ends came to 11 bases. The CDR3 region has the DNA TGTGCCAGCAGCTTAGCTTTGAGGGTTATGAACACTGAAGCTTTCTTT. It is translated as CASSLALRVMNTEAFF.

In its sample, this clonotype was seen many times. The rearrangement links TRBV5-5 to TRBJ1-2; maybe TRBD1 (5 bases). V lost 0 bases and J 2 bases, leaving 8 bases between the germline ends. This CDR3 has 14 amino acids. Germline CDR1 reads SGHKS; CDR2 reads YYEKEE (reference sequence). In DNA form, the CDR3 reads TGTGCCAGCAGCTTGGTTAAGGGGAACTATGGCTACACCTTC. This translates into CASSLVKGNYGYTF.

There are many counts of this clonotype. The chain is built from TRBV19 and TRBJ2-5; 10 bases match TRBD2. Unmatched junction bases numbered 5, after V lost 7 bases and J lost 0 bases. Germline CDR1 is LNHDA and CDR2 is SQIVND (reference sequence). The CDR3 is made up of 15 amino acids. For the CDR3, the DNA is TGTGCCAGTAACTCGGGGACTAGCGACCAAGAGACCCAGTACTTC. Its translation is CASNSGTSDQETQYF.

The chain has TRBV28 and TRBJ2-7, with 7 bases lining up with TRBD2. The CDR3 spans 13 residues. With 7 bases clipped from V and 0 bases from J, the junction kept 3 bases outside the gene matches. Germline CDR1 MDHEN, CDR2 SYDVKM. CDR3 in amino acids: CASKASGSYEQYF. In nucleotides, the CDR3 is TGTGCCAGCAAGGCTAGCGGCTCCTACGAGCAGTACTTC.

V is TRBV7-6 and J is TRBJ2-3; 8 bases line up with TRBD1. CDR1 SGHVS and CDR2 FNYEAQ come from the germline V gene. The length of the CDR3 is 19 residues. V lost 6 bases to trimming and J lost 0 bases; unmatched junction nucleotides: 17. CDR3 sequence (DNA): TGTGCCAGCAGTTCTCTGGGGACAGGAGGACAAATGAGCACAGATACGCAGTATTTT. Translated: CASSSLGTGGQMSTDTQYF.

This clonotype was detected ten times or more. This chain connects TRBV28 to TRBJ2-7; maybe TRBD1 (6 bases). V was trimmed by 4 bases and J by 2 bases, leaving 12 bases between them. Looked up from germline, CDR1 is MDHEN and CDR2 is SYDVKM. CDR3 size: 14 residues. The CDR3 region is CASSSPAGAYEQYF. The CDR3 DNA reads as TGTGCCAGCAGTTCCCCGGCAGGGGCCTACGAGCAGTACTTC.

In this sample, this clonotype turned up a few times. CDR3 sequence: CASSALRGPLPGELFF. The CDR3 DNA is TGTGCCAGCAGCGCGTTACGGGGGCCCCTGCCCGGGGAGCTGTTTTTT. The chain carries TRBV9 and TRBJ2-2; the D gene could be TRBD1 or TRBD2 (6 bases each). Germline V CDR1 and CDR2: SGDLS, YYNGEE. The V and J ends lost 3 bases and 6 bases respectively, with 18 bases between them. The CDR3 is made up of 16 amino acids.

The V and J genes are TRBV19 and TRBJ2-3, with 7 positions matching TRBD2. V gave up 5 bases and J gave up 3 bases; unmatched junction bases: 5. The CDR3 extends over 14 amino acids. The V gene's germline CDR1 is LNHDA and CDR2 SQIVND (reference sequence). CDR3 bases: TGTGCCAGTAGTCCGACTAGCCGGACAGATACGCAGTATTTT. This gives the protein CASSPTSRTDTQYF.

The rearrangement links TRBV7-2 to TRBJ1-2; D may be TRBD1 (5 bases). Trimming removed 3 bases at V and 3 bases at J, with 11 bases between. The germline V gene has CDR1 SGHTA and CDR2 FQGNSA. This CDR3 is 14 amino acids long. As DNA, the CDR3 is TGTGCCAGCAGCTTCAGCAGGGACGACTATGGCTACACCTTC. It is translated as CASSFSRDDYGYTF.

This clonotype was observed at least ten times. CDR3 DNA sequence: TGCAGCGTTGAGGGGGAGGGGTACGGCTATGGCTACACCTTC. Translating gives CSVEGEGYGYGYTF. This chain uses TRBV29-1 with TRBJ1-2; D possibly corresponds to TRBD1 (5 bases). Trimming removed 3 bases at V and 4 bases at J, with 15 bases between. Germline CDR1 SQVTM, CDR2 ANQGSEA. The CDR3 covers 14 residues.

The rearrangement links TRBV20-1 to TRBJ1-1; no definite D call. CDR3 size: 14 residues. The germline V gene encodes CDR1 DFQATT and CDR2 SNEGSKA (reference sequence). The V gene lost 2 bases and the J gene lost 1 base, with 11 bases spanning the gap. CDR3 amino acids: CSARSHRSNTEAFF. CDR3 nucleotides: TGCAGTGCTAGAAGTCACCGGTCGAACACTGAAGCTTTCTTT.

The sample holds many counts of this clonotype. The chain employs TRBV27 and TRBJ1-5; TRBD1 matches 9 bases. V shed 3 bases, J shed 3 bases, and the junction held 3 bases outside the gene matches. This CDR3 is 15 amino acids long. Germline CDR1 MNHEY, CDR2 SMNVEV (reference sequence). CDR3 in DNA: TGTGCCAGCAGTTTGGGACAGGGTGTCAATCAGCCCCAGCATTTT. As protein: CASSLGQGVNQPQHF.